The clone carrying this T cell receptor (beta chain) is a singleton in its sample. What it recognizes is unknown. These data originate in a study of cytomegalovirus exposure and HLA in healthy donors. Study-level findings and limits: An analysis was carried out later, and it reportedly showed fewer N-insertions in an Asian-associated ancestry cluster than the approximately 700-donor mean. As a later analysis showed, a missense DCLRE1C variant was linked to trimming of TCR beta V- and J-genes. Later examination showed HLA-associated TCR beta chains had greater clonal expansion than equally common others. According to an earlier analysis, most TCR beta V segments yielded productive rearrangements about 87% or about 30% of the time.

Vbeta (60) and Jbeta (13) primers were used in the PCR. The assay was immunoSEQ multiplex PCR, and TCRdb's table has in-frame clones only and misses some. The data contain roughly 120,000 clones, 65% to 80% of them singletons. CDR1 is LNHDA, CDR2 SQIVND, per germline (reference sequence). Trimming shortened V by 8 bases and J by 0 bases, and 10 bases separated the two germline ends. The CDR3 has 14 residues. Sequences were obtained from PBMCs. The rearrangement links TRBV19 to TRBJ2-2, with D perhaps TRBD2 (6 bases). The TCR originated in a woman aged 35 to 49 in good health and CMV-seropositive. The CDR3 loop reads CASGTDSNTGELFF. The DNA of the CDR3 is TGTGCCAGTGGGACTGACTCGAACACCGGGGAGCTGTTTTTT.